Sequencing of this T cell receptor beta chain was carried out in a study of type 1 and type 2 diabetes patients. Genomic DNA was the PCR template. Multiplex PCR with 30 forward and 13 reverse primers amplified the TCR beta CDR3. TCRdb reanalysed the multiplex PCR reads using MiXCR and keeps one entry per CDR3 protein. The sample records about 270,000 distinct CDR3 sequences, approximately 45% being singletons. The CDR3 totals 15 residues. V lost 0 bases and J lost 9, with 14 bases in between. Germline lookup yields CDR1 SGHDN and CDR2 FVKESK. The source is a man in his late teens or twenties with type 2 diabetes. The material sequenced was peripheral blood mononuclear cells (PBMCs). The V call is TRBV14, the J call TRBJ1-4, with D hard to call. CDR3 coding DNA: TGTGCCAGCAGCCAAGAACGGCAGGTTTGGCAAAAACTGTTTTTT. Translating gives CASSQERQVWQKLFF.